This passage covers 31 T cell receptor beta chains from one sample sequenced in a study of shared clonotypes between healthy human individuals. Some clones are missing from TCRdb's copy, which holds only in-frame ones; the method was immunoSEQ multiplex PCR. This repertoire shows around 2,000,000 clones, 85% to 95% found once; its top ten account for 0.1% to 0.15%. The sample consisted of naive CD4+ T cells sorted from blood. Specified subset: CD45RA+ positively selected. These TCRs come from a young man in good health.

This chain connects TRBV2 to TRBJ2-7; 9 positions match TRBD2. The CDR3 runs to 15 residues. Germline V CDR1 and CDR2: SNHLY, FYNNEI. Losses at the gene ends were 4 bases for V and 6 bases for J; bases not matched to a gene: 10. This chain's CDR3 is CASSVGGGAPIEQYF. CDR3 sequence (DNA): TGTGCCAGCAGTGTCGGCGGGGGGGCCCCTATCGAGCAGTACTTC.

This chain connects TRBV7-2 to TRBJ2-2; 7 bases fit TRBD2. This CDR3 is built from 16 residues. With 3 bases clipped from V and 1 base from J, the junction kept 5 bases outside the gene matches. Germline assignment: CDR1 SGHTA and CDR2 FQGNSA. CDR3 loop: CASSFRASGNTGELFF. DNA of the CDR3: TGTGCCAGCAGCTTCAGGGCTAGCGGGAACACCGGGGAGCTGTTTTTT.

The chain combines TRBV10-3 with TRBJ2-5, with TRBD2 identical over 13 bases. The germline CDR1 and CDR2 sequences are ENHRY and SYGVKD. The CDR3 sequence is 17 residues long. V lost 4 bases and J lost 2; bases outside the gene matches: 7. CDR3 amino acids: CAISGGLAGERQETQYF. DNA for the CDR3: TGTGCCATCAGTGGTGGACTAGCGGGAGAAAGACAAGAGACCCAGTACTTC.

CDR3 sequence reads: CASSVRLAVDTQYF. The CDR3 DNA is TGTGCCAGCAGTGTCAGACTAGCTGTAGATACGCAGTATTTT. The rearrangement links TRBV6-1 to TRBJ2-3; 7 nucleotides align to TRBD2. The junction had 6 bases not matched to a gene; V was cut back by 4 bases and J by 5 bases. The CDR3 runs 14 residues. The germline CDR1 and CDR2 sequences are MNHNS and SASEGT.

V usage is TRBV7-2 and J usage is TRBJ1-2; TRBD1 might be the D (6 bases). Germline lookup yields CDR1 SGHTA and CDR2 FQGNSA. Trimming took 5 bases from V and 7 from J, leaving 8 bases between them. The CDR3 consists of 11 residues. The chain's CDR3 is CASSNRAGYTF. The CDR3 coding sequence is TGTGCCAGCAGCAACAGGGCTGGCTACACCTTC.

The chain is built from TRBV5-1 and TRBJ1-4, with a weak D call TRBD1 (5 bases). V lost 4 bases and J lost 0, with 10 bases in between. The CDR3 runs 15 residues. CDR1 and CDR2 from the germline V gene are SGHRS and YFSETQ. Here the CDR3 reads CASSDHRTTNEKLFF. DNA for the CDR3: TGCGCCAGCAGCGACCACAGGACAACTAATGAAAAACTGTTTTTT.

The V gene is TRBV19, the J gene TRBJ1-1; D is unclear. V was pared by 6 bases and J by 4 bases, with 12 bases between. The CDR3 totals 13 residues. CDR1 and CDR2 from the germline V gene are LNHDA and SQIVND (reference sequence). The CDR3 sequence is CASRSLDSTEAFF. The CDR3 DNA is TGTGCCAGTAGGAGCCTGGACTCCACTGAAGCTTTCTTT.

As concerns this clone: Additional DNA sequences in this sample encode the identical CDR3. The chain couples TRBV10-3 to TRBJ2-7; TRBD2 might be the D (5 bases). V was trimmed by 0 bases and J by 2 bases, leaving 8 bases between them. The CDR3 contains 14 residues. Germline V lookup: CDR1 ENHRY, CDR2 SYGVKD. The CDR3, as DNA: TGTGCCATCAGTGAGTCGGGAGTCCCCTACGAGCAGTACTTC. As protein: CAISESGVPYEQYF.

The V and J genes are TRBV30 and TRBJ2-1; TRBD1 agrees at 9 bases. The CDR3 has 15 residues. Germline CDR1 GTSNPN, CDR2 SVGIG (reference sequence). V lost 2 bases to trimming and J lost 2 bases; unmatched junction nucleotides: 4. The CDR3 region is CAWSPGQGTYNEQFF. The CDR3 bases are TGTGCCTGGAGTCCTGGACAGGGGACCTACAATGAGCAGTTCTTC.

V usage is TRBV27 and J usage is TRBJ1-6; D might be TRBD1 (5 bases). Deletions cut 2 bases from V and 13 bases from J, with 9 bases between. CDR1 and CDR2 (germline): MNHEY, SMNVEV (reference sequence). This CDR3 is 12 amino acids long. The CDR3 region is CASSLRGAPLHF. CDR3 nucleotides: TGTGCCAGCAGTTTAAGAGGGGCCCCCCTCCACTTT.

Here the CDR3 DNA reads TGTGCCAGCAGTTTTAGCGGGGGCCCTACCTACGAGCAGTACTTC. Its protein is CASSFSGGPTYEQYF. The chain carries TRBV2 and TRBJ2-7; 9 bases agree with TRBD2. This CDR3 has 15 residues. The ends lost 5 bases at V and 2 bases at J; junction bases unmatched: 7. Germline V gene sequence: CDR1 SNHLY, CDR2 FYNNEI.

The gene calls are TRBV5-4 and TRBJ1-3; D gene uncertain. The germline CDR1 and CDR2 sequences are SGHNT and YYREEE (reference sequence). V gave up 2 bases and J gave up 8 bases, with 11 bases separating them. The CDR3 totals 13 residues. The CDR3 sequence: CASSFKDEYTIYF. The CDR3 DNA reads as TGTGCCAGCAGCTTTAAAGACGAATACACCATATATTTT.

This chain links TRBV27 with TRBJ1-5; D call uncertain. From germline, CDR1 is MNHEY and CDR2 SMNVEV (reference sequence). The germline V and J ends were trimmed by 3 bases and 6 bases, with 15 bases remaining between them. This CDR3 spans 15 amino acids. CDR3 DNA: TGTGCCAGCAGTTTGGCGGTTCGGAGGATTCAGCCCCAGCATTTT. This codes for CASSLAVRRIQPQHF.

The chain carries TRBV10-3 and TRBJ2-7; 8 nucleotides match TRBD2. The V and J ends lost 6 bases and 6 bases, in that order; junction bases with no gene match: 10. The CDR3 runs to 14 residues. Germline-derived CDR1 and CDR2 are ENHRY and SYGVKD. The CDR3, as DNA: TGTGCCATCAGCGCCGGGAGGGCCACCCTCGAGCAGTACTTC. It codes for CAISAGRATLEQYF.

This clone was observed many times. J is TRBJ1-2 and V is TRBV5-6, with TRBD1 matching 7 bases. The CDR3 contains 15 residues. The germline V gene encodes CDR1 SGHDT and CDR2 YYEEEE. Trimming removed 0 bases from V and 3 bases from J; junction bases left unmatched: 5. The CDR3 region has the DNA TGTGCCAGCAGCTTGGTAGGAGGGGGCGACTATGGCTACACCTTC. Protein: CASSLVGGGDYGYTF.

The CDR3 region is CASRITSGNQETQYF. The DNA of the CDR3 is TGTGCCAGCAGGATCACTAGCGGAAACCAAGAGACCCAGTACTTC. The chain joins TRBV7-3 to TRBJ2-5; TRBD2 matches at 8 bases. CDR3 size: 15 residues. Per the germline V gene, CDR1 is SGHTA and CDR2 is FQGTGA. J was trimmed by 0 bases and V by 6 bases; bases with no gene match: 6.

This clone was counted once. CDR3 bases: TGTGCCAGCCGAAATGGGGGGACTAGCGATCGCAATGAGCAGTTCTTC. This codes for CASRNGGTSDRNEQFF. The rearrangement links TRBV28 to TRBJ2-1; 10 bases align to TRBD2. CDR3 size: 16 residues. V lost 8 bases and J lost 6; bases outside the gene matches: 13. Germline CDR1 is MDHEN and CDR2 is SYDVKM.

This chain connects TRBV18 to TRBJ1-6, with D perhaps TRBD1 (5 bases). Germline CDR1 KGHSH, CDR2 LQKENI. Trimming shortened V by 6 bases and J by 10 bases, and 25 bases separated the two germline ends. The CDR3 runs 17 residues. CDR3 sequence (DNA): TGTGCCAGCTCGCGGGGACCCATCGCCGATTCCGTGTCACCCCTCCACTTT. The encoded protein is CASSRGPIADSVSPLHF.

V and J are TRBV6-1 and TRBJ2-7, with 7 bases aligning to TRBD1. This CDR3 contains 13 residues. Germline V gene lookup returns CDR1 MNHNS and CDR2 SASEGT. V shed 5 bases, J shed 9 bases, and the junction held 10 bases outside the gene matches. This chain's CDR3 is CASSPGTVFGQYF. CDR3 nucleotide sequence: TGTGCCAGCAGTCCCGGGACAGTTTTCGGGCAGTACTTC.

The chain recombines TRBV5-1 with TRBJ2-7; a weak D match, TRBD1 (6 bases). Germline V gene sequence: CDR1 SGHRS, CDR2 YFSETQ. The CDR3 length is 15 residues. V lost 0 bases, J lost 6 bases, and 16 bases lay in between. CDR3 DNA: TGCGCCAGCAGCTTGGCTACAGGGTGGTACGGCGAGCAGTACTTC. It translates to CASSLATGWYGEQYF. The full variable domain, with the rest looked up from reference TRBV5-1 and TRBJ2-7, is KAGVTQTPRYLIKTRGQQVTLSCSPISGHRSVSWYQQTPGQGLQFLFEYFSETQRNKGNFPGRFSGRQFSNSRSEMNVSTLELGDSALYLCASSLATGWYGEQYFGPGTRLTVT.

CDR3 sequence reads: CASSLIGRYYEQYF. CDR3 nucleotides: TGTGCCAGCAGCTTAATCGGACGGTACTACGAGCAGTACTTC. The chain combines TRBV7-2 with TRBJ2-7; the D is unclear. Trimming removed 2 bases at V and 3 bases at J, with 11 bases between. This CDR3 is built from 14 residues. From germline, CDR1 is SGHTA and CDR2 FQGNSA.

The chain is built from TRBV19 and TRBJ1-2; possible D gene TRBD1, 5 bases. This CDR3 has 15 residues. Germline assignment: CDR1 LNHDA and CDR2 SQIVND (reference sequence). Trimming took 5 bases from V and 2 from J, leaving 15 bases between them. The CDR3 protein is CASSAPGTDNYGYTF. CDR3 nucleotide sequence: TGTGCCAGTAGTGCCCCCGGGACGGACAACTATGGCTACACCTTC.

Of note for this clone: A read error may produce the germline difference seen at one junction end. V gene TRBV7-7 combines with J gene TRBJ2-1; 11 bases match TRBD2. Germline assignment: CDR1 SSHAT and CDR2 FNYEAQ (reference sequence). The CDR3 contains 15 residues. In DNA form, the CDR3 reads TGTGCTAGCAGCGAGGGACTAGCGGAATACAATGAGCAGTTCTTC. This gives the protein CASSEGLAEYNEQFF.

On this clone: Other DNA variants within this sample encode the same CDR3. The gene calls are TRBV5-1 and TRBJ1-2; 12 nucleotides align to TRBD1. The CDR3 runs 16 residues. Germline CDR1 and CDR2: SGHRS and YFSETQ. Trimming took 0 bases from V and 5 from J; bases not matched to a gene: 5. The CDR3 coding sequence is TGCGCCAGCAGCTTGGCGGGACAGGGGGCTGGATATGGCTACACCTTC. This codes for CASSLAGQGAGYGYTF.

The V call is TRBV5-1, the J call TRBJ2-3; D ambiguous. The ends were cut back, 6 bases at V and 0 bases at J, with 8 bases in the middle. Germline V gene sequence: CDR1 SGHRS, CDR2 YFSETQ. The CDR3 totals 13 residues. CDR3 sequence: CASKTPSTDTQYF. CDR3 nucleotide sequence: TGCGCCAGCAAGACACCTAGCACAGATACGCAGTATTTT.

The chain recombines TRBV11-2 with TRBJ2-3, with 7 bases identical to TRBD1. Germline V gene data show CDR1 as SGHAT and CDR2 as FQNNGV. Germline trimming cut 5 bases from V and 1 base from J; bases unmatched to any gene: 6. This CDR3 contains 15 residues. The CDR3 sequence is CASSQAGTGTDTQYF. CDR3 DNA sequence: TGTGCCAGCAGCCAAGCCGGGACAGGCACAGATACGCAGTATTTT.

The chain carries TRBV6-1 and TRBJ1-6, with D possibly matching TRBD1 (5 bases). This CDR3 region has 15 residues. Between the trimmed V and J ends, which lost 4 bases and 10 bases, there was a span of 17 bases. Germline CDR1 and CDR2: MNHNS and SASEGT. For the CDR3, the DNA is TGTGCCAGCAGTGCTGCCACACGGGGGGGATCACCCCTCCACTTT. The encoded protein is CASSAATRGGSPLHF.

This rearrangement joins TRBV5-1 to TRBJ2-3; weak D call: TRBD1 (5 bases). Germline CDR1 and CDR2: SGHRS and YFSETQ. The CDR3 sequence is 14 residues long. The V end lost 0 bases, the J end lost 5 bases, and 10 bases lay between the germline ends. The CDR3 nucleotides are TGCGCCAGCAGCTTGGGGGCCACAGGAGATACGCAGTATTTT. This sequence encodes CASSLGATGDTQYF.

Concerning this clone itself: This sample also contains other DNA sequences that code for the same CDR3. The chain combines TRBV30 with TRBJ1-1; possible D gene TRBD1, 6 bases. Trimming removed 3 bases from V and 5 bases from J, with 10 bases in between. Germline assignment: CDR1 GTSNPN and CDR2 SVGIG (reference sequence). The CDR3 sequence is 12 residues long. For the CDR3, the DNA is TGTGCCTGGAGAGGGGGTGGAACTGAAGCTTTCTTT. It encodes CAWRGGGTEAFF.

The chain couples TRBV10-1 to TRBJ2-5; the match to TRBD1 covers 7 bases. The CDR3 consists of 16 residues. Per germline, CDR1 WNHNN and CDR2 SYGVQD (reference sequence). The V gene end was trimmed by 0 bases and the J gene end by 1 base; junction bases not matched to a gene: 5. The CDR3 here is CASSESTGRSQETQYF. In nucleotides, the CDR3 is TGCGCCAGCAGTGAGTCGACAGGGCGAAGCCAAGAGACCCAGTACTTC.

The DNA of the CDR3 is TGTGCCATCAGTGAGTCGTCCAACAACTACGAGCAGTACTTC. This sequence encodes CAISESSNNYEQYF. The chain joins TRBV10-3 to TRBJ2-7; D remains unclear. Germline V gene lookup returns CDR1 ENHRY and CDR2 SYGVKD. The CDR3 runs to 14 residues. The V end was cut by 0 bases, the J end by 3 bases, with 9 bases between.